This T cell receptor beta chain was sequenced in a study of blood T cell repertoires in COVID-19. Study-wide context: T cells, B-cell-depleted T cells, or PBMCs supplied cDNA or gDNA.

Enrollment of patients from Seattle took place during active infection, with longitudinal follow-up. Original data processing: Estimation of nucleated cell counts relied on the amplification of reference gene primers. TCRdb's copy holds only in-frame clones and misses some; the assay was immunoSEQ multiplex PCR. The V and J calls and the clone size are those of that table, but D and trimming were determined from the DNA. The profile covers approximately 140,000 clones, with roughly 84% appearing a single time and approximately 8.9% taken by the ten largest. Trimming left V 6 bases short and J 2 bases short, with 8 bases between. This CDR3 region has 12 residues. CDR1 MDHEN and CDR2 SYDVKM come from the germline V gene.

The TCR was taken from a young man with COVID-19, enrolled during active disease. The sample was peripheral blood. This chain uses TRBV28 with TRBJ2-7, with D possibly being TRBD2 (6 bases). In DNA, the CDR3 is TGTGCCAGCAGCCGCGGGACCTACGAGCAGTACTTC. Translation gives CASSRGTYEQYF.